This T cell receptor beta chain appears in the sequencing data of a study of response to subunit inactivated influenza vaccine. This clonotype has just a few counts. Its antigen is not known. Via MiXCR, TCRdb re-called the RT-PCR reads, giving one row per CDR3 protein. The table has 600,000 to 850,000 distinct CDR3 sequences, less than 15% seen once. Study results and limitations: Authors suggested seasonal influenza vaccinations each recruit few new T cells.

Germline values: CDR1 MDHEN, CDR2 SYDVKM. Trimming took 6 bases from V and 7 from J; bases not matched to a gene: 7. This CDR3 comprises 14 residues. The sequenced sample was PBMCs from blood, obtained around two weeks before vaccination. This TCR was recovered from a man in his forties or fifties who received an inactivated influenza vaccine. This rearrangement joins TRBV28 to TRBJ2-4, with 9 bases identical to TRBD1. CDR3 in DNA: TGTGCCAGCAGCTCGGACAGGGGACACAACATTCAGTACTTC. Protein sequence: CASSSDRGHNIQYF. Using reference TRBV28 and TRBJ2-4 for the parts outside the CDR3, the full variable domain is DVKVTQSSRYLVKRTGEKVFLECVQDMDHENMFWYRQDPGLGLRLIYFSYDVKMKEKGDIPEGYSVSREKKERFSLILESASTNQTSMYLCASSSDRGHNIQYFGAGTRLSVL.